This entry lists 22 T cell receptor beta chains sequenced from one sample in a study of shared clonotypes between healthy human individuals. Some clones are missing from TCRdb's copy, which holds only in-frame ones; the method was immunoSEQ multiplex PCR. The repertoire holds more than 550,000 clones, with 72% as singletons. The specimen was memory CD4+ T cells sorted from blood. Noted subset: CD45RA-negative fraction. These receptors originate from a woman aged 30 to 39 in good health.

Here the CDR3 reads CASRERELASNEQFF. In DNA, the CDR3 is TGTGCCAGCAGGGAGCGGGAGCTTGCATCCAATGAGCAGTTCTTC. The chain carries TRBV2 and TRBJ2-1, with 8 nucleotides matching TRBD2. The CDR3 sequence is 15 residues long. J was trimmed by 6 bases and V by 6 bases; bases with no gene match: 10. Germline lookup yields CDR1 SNHLY and CDR2 FYNNEI.

This chain connects TRBV11-2 to TRBJ2-7; TRBD2 aligns across 8 bases. The CDR3 loop spans 15 amino acids. Germline assignment: CDR1 SGHAT and CDR2 FQNNGV. V shed 8 bases and J 2 bases; nucleotides not matched to a gene: 11. The DNA of the CDR3 is TGTGCCAGCGGGGAAATAGCGGGACGCACCTACGAGCAGTACTTC. This gives the protein CASGEIAGRTYEQYF.

J is TRBJ2-7 and V is TRBV5-4; D remains ambiguous. The CDR3 totals 12 residues. Trimming pared 1 base from V and 1 base from J, leaving 3 bases between. The germline V gene has CDR1 SGHNT and CDR2 YYREEE (reference sequence). In DNA form, the CDR3 reads TGTGCCAGCAGCTTGTGGTCCTACGAGCAGTACTTC. This encodes CASSLWSYEQYF.

This chain uses TRBV19 with TRBJ2-3; D tentatively reads TRBD1 or TRBD2 (6 bases each). With 0 bases removed from V and 4 bases from J, the gap between germline ends came to 8 bases. The germline CDR1 and CDR2 sequences are LNHDA and SQIVND (reference sequence). The CDR3 loop spans 14 amino acids. The CDR3 protein is CASSIDGGPDTQYF. The CDR3 coding sequence is TGTGCCAGTAGTATAGATGGGGGGCCAGATACGCAGTATTTT.

This clone appeared a few times. This chain joins TRBV7-9 and TRBJ2-5; D uncertain. Germline-derived CDR1 and CDR2 are SEHNR and FQNEAQ (reference sequence). V was cut by 0 bases and J by 5 bases, with 4 bases left in between. This CDR3 region has 12 residues. The CDR3 nucleotides read TGTGCCAGCAGCTTAGCGTACGAGACCCAGTACTTC. This encodes CASSLAYETQYF.

The chain links TRBV4-1 to TRBJ1-3; D unclear. The CDR3 length is 15 residues. Germline V gene lookup returns CDR1 MGHRA and CDR2 YSYEKL. V lost 7 bases to trimming and J lost 4 bases, with 17 bases between them. CDR3 in amino acids: CASTPRPLAGNTIYF. As DNA, the CDR3 is TGCGCCAGCACTCCTCGGCCCCTAGCGGGAAACACCATATATTTT.

The V gene is TRBV28, the J gene TRBJ1-2; D call uncertain. The germline V gene has CDR1 MDHEN and CDR2 SYDVKM. The CDR3 totals 12 residues. Trimming pared 1 base from V and 8 bases from J, leaving 8 bases between. CDR3 DNA: TGTGCCAGCAGTTTATCCCAGGAAGGCTACACCTTC. Translating gives CASSLSQEGYTF.

The chain joins TRBV27 to TRBJ1-1, with D maybe TRBD1 (6 bases). Germline lookup yields CDR1 MNHEY and CDR2 SMNVEV (reference sequence). V was trimmed by 2 bases and J by 5 bases, leaving 15 bases between them. The CDR3 runs to 15 residues. The CDR3 sequence: CASSLSEGVFTEAFF. The CDR3 DNA sequence: TGTGCCAGCAGTTTAAGTGAGGGGGTCTTTACTGAAGCTTTCTTT.

The rearrangement uses TRBV6-4 and TRBJ2-1; tentative D call: TRBD2 (5 bases). The CDR3 contains 17 residues. CDR1 and CDR2 (germline): MRHNA, SNTAGT. Between the trimmed V and J ends, which lost 4 bases and 9 bases, there was a span of 25 bases. The CDR3 DNA sequence: TGTGCCAGCAGTGGTACTCGTTTTGATTCATCCGCGGGTGAGCAGTTCTTC. This gives the protein CASSGTRFDSSAGEQFF.

The rearrangement uses TRBV19 and TRBJ2-6; TRBD1 agrees at 7 bases. There are 18 residues in the CDR3. Unmatched junction bases numbered 6, after V lost 1 base and J lost 0 bases. Per germline, CDR1 LNHDA and CDR2 SQIVND (reference sequence). The CDR3 protein is CASSIGRDSYSGANVLTF. The CDR3 bases are TGTGCCAGTAGTATAGGTCGGGACAGCTACTCTGGGGCCAACGTCCTGACTTTC.

The chain employs TRBV4-2 and TRBJ2-3, with 12 bases identical to TRBD2. The length of the CDR3 is 19 residues. J lost 0 bases, V lost 0 bases, and 7 bases had no gene match. The germline V gene has CDR1 LGHNA and CDR2 YNFKEQ. Here the CDR3 reads CASSQDTTSGSRSTDTQYF. The CDR3 DNA follows: TGTGCCAGCAGCCAAGATACGACTAGCGGGAGTCGGAGCACAGATACGCAGTATTTT.

The chain employs TRBV25-1 and TRBJ2-3, with D possibly matching TRBD2 (5 bases). This CDR3 has 15 amino acids. The V gene's germline CDR1 is MGHDK and CDR2 SYGVNS. Trimming stripped 5 bases from V and 4 bases from J, with 16 bases between. CDR3 in DNA: TGTGCCAGCAGTCAATCCGAGGGTGGCGCAGATACGCAGTATTTT. It yields the protein CASSQSEGGADTQYF.

The genes are TRBV5-1 and TRBJ2-1; D remains unclear. From germline, CDR1 is SGHRS and CDR2 YFSETQ. This CDR3 is built from 15 residues. The V and J ends lost 4 bases and 2 bases respectively, with 13 bases between them. The CDR3 region is CASSPPESTYNEQFF. CDR3 nucleotide sequence: TGCGCCAGCAGCCCCCCGGAGTCGACCTACAATGAGCAGTTCTTC.

The chain recombines TRBV27 with TRBJ2-5; 9 nucleotides match TRBD2. The germline V gene has CDR1 MNHEY and CDR2 SMNVEV (reference sequence). The CDR3 is 16 amino acids. Trimming at V came to 6 bases and at J to 5 bases, leaving 13 bases not matched to a gene. The CDR3 region has the DNA TGTGCCAGCAGGACAAATAGCGGGAGCCCTCGGGAGACCCAGTACTTC. The encoded protein is CASRTNSGSPRETQYF.

This clone was seen more than once but under ten times. Here the CDR3 reads CASSSPLGQDYF. CDR3 in DNA: TGTGCCAGCAGCTCCCCCCTAGGACAGGATTACTTC. The rearrangement joins TRBV11-2 to TRBJ2-7, with TRBD1 matching 7 bases. The germline V gene has CDR1 SGHAT and CDR2 FQNNGV. This CDR3 is built from 12 residues. V was clipped by 4 bases and J by 13 bases; unmatched bases: 10.

The gene calls are TRBV7-2 and TRBJ2-1, with no clear D. The CDR3 is made up of 14 amino acids. The germline gives CDR1 SGHTA, CDR2 FQGNSA. V was clipped by 7 bases and J by 4 bases, with 14 bases between them. The CDR3: CASTPSLRYNEQFF. Written as DNA, the CDR3 is TGTGCCAGCACCCCCTCCTTGCGGTACAATGAGCAGTTCTTC.

The chain is built from TRBV27 and TRBJ1-2; 8 nucleotides agree with TRBD1. Per germline, CDR1 MNHEY and CDR2 SMNVEV (reference sequence). The CDR3 is made up of 13 amino acids. Trimming took 6 bases from V and 8 from J; bases not matched to a gene: 8. In DNA form, the CDR3 reads TGTGCCAGCAGACCTACAGGGGGGGGCGGCTACACCTTC. This gives the protein CASRPTGGGGYTF.

The DNA for the CDR3 is TGTGCCTGCGATTATCAGGTGAACACTGAAGCTTTCTTT. The encoded protein is CACDYQVNTEAFF. The chain recombines TRBV2 with TRBJ1-1; no clear D gene. The CDR3 is made up of 13 amino acids. The germline V and J ends were trimmed by 11 bases and 0 bases, with 13 bases remaining between them. Per germline, CDR1 SNHLY and CDR2 FYNNEI.

V usage is TRBV15 and J usage is TRBJ2-1, with 8 bases matching TRBD1. CDR1 and CDR2 (germline): LNHNV, YYDKDF (reference sequence). The CDR3 has 14 amino acids. Trimming cost V 1 base and J 9 bases; bases outside gene matches: 5. Here the CDR3 DNA reads TGTGCCACCAGCAGAGGTCAGGGGGCAGGTGAGCAGTTCTTC. Translated, it gives CATSRGQGAGEQFF.

This clone has just a few counts. The chain links TRBV18 to TRBJ2-3, with TRBD1 matching 8 bases. The CDR3 has 16 residues. Germline V gene lookup returns CDR1 KGHSH and CDR2 LQKENI. Losses at the gene ends were 6 bases for V and 0 bases for J; bases not matched to a gene: 8. CDR3 sequence (DNA): TGTGCCAGCTCCTCGGGAGACAGGGGTAGCACAGATACGCAGTATTTT. Protein: CASSSGDRGSTDTQYF.

The rearrangement uses TRBV5-1 and TRBJ1-2; D may be TRBD1 (6 bases). Trimming shortened V by 4 bases and J by 6 bases, and 13 bases separated the two germline ends. The germline CDR1 and CDR2 sequences are SGHRS and YFSETQ. The CDR3 has 13 residues. CDR3 DNA: TGCGCCAGCAGCCTACAGGGTAAGGATGGCTACACCTTC. Encoded protein: CASSLQGKDGYTF.

This clone was found once. The chain recombines TRBV7-2 with TRBJ2-6, with D hard to call. V was cut by 1 base and J by 1 base, with 5 bases left in between. This CDR3 has 15 amino acids. Germline CDR1 is SGHTA and CDR2 is FQGNSA. The CDR3 sequence: CASSLGASGANVLTF. CDR3 coding DNA: TGTGCCAGCAGCTTAGGTGCTTCTGGGGCCAACGTCCTGACTTTC.